Sequencing of this T cell receptor (beta chain) was carried out in a study of shared clonotypes between healthy human individuals (dated by TCRdb to 2020 to 2021). General notes on the study: A few men and a couple of women, aged 18 to 49 years, made up the cohort. Between about 0.8 and 9.5 billion PBMCs per donor were obtained by leukapheresis. Libraries were prepared and TCR repertoires were sequenced by different laboratories using diverse techniques, in order to increase sequencing depth and limit assay-specific biases. For each donor, three plates each were used for CD4 naive and CD4 memory, two plates were used for CD8 naive, and one plate was used for CD8 memory. To estimate repertoire size and how much clonotypes are shared between individuals, the study performed deep sequencing of blood TCR repertoires from a few healthy adults.

Reading the germline V gene (reference sequence) gives CDR1 MNHEY and CDR2 SMNVEV. Inclusive of the bounding cysteine and phenylalanine, the CDR3 is 11 residues long. The retained sequence is limited to the CDR3, 33 bases, with the frame set at the first base. A distance of 3 bases separates the germline ends of V and J, which lose 3 bases and 6 bases respectively. Beyond this particular receptor, the publication reports: Sharing across several donors was observed for about 5% of naive CD4, 3% to 4% of naive CD8, about 2.5% of memory CD4, and about 0.39% of memory CD8 clonotypes. Pairwise subsampling indicated that sequencing depth was expected to affect the degree of clonotype sharing among donors. Higher generation probabilities were observed for clonotypes shared by all four sorted-subset donors than for non-shared clonotypes. Sampling was limited to blood, and TCR repertoires in tissue likely differ from TCR repertoires in blood. Incomplete sequencing was indicated by rarefaction of sorted-subset datasets, despite the large sequencing depth. The genetic and exposure-history diversity represented was limited by the small number of donors. Naive subsets generally had larger estimated clonotype richness than memory subsets did.

CD8 naive samples consisted of CD45RO-negative cells that were positively selected for CCR7, yielding a CD45RA+CCR7+ population without TemRA cells. Healthy HIV-negative adults with no recently reported acute infections or vaccinations were included as donors. All donors were Caucasian adults living in Nashville, Tennessee, USA. Blood was obtained by leukapheresis, after which PBMCs were separated by Ficoll-Histopaque density gradient centrifugation and cryopreserved in liquid nitrogen vapor phase. Analytical flow cytometry was used to check the purity and quantity of every magnetically sorted T cell population. Genomic DNA was isolated from every sorted fraction and measured by UV absorbance on a Nanodrop 2000c. As to this clone: Its recognized antigen is unknown. Per-base qualities were not stored, and no clone one base away is much larger.

Using the deep immunoSEQ assay, multiplex PCR amplified TCR CDR3 regions from genomic DNA. Extracted genomic DNA from each cell subset was spread evenly across all wells of several immunoSEQ 96-well plates, with each plate serving as a replicate. For sorted subsets, each replicate PCR was loaded with around 200 ng genomic DNA, equivalent to 25,000 to 35,000 T cell genomes. Purified libraries were quantified with a Qubit 3.0 fluorometer, sized on a Bioanalyzer 2100, and re-quantified with the KAPA Library Quantification kit. Each immunoSEQ 96-well plate was sequenced on its own single-read 150-cycle Illumina NextSeq 550 flow cell. As for the authors' bioinformatics: The immunoSEQ output contained only junctional sequences without quality scores, so filtering could not match that applied to full-length reads. To assign V/J genes and CDR3, sequences were annotated against IMGT germline references using PyIR, a Python wrapper for IgBLAST v1.9. Any read was removed if the V/J assignment was weak (E-value above 1e-6), the CDR3 was missing, or the read contained stop codons, out-of-frame junctions, or ambiguous translated residues. V3J clonotypes were defined by identical inferred V gene, J gene, and CDR3 amino acid sequence. Percentage overlap between repertoires was calculated by dividing the number of shared unique clonotypes by the size of the smaller repertoire. Repertoire richness was assessed with RTK rarefaction, the Chao1 estimator, and Recon v2.1 estimates of unobserved clonotypes. For all TCRbeta clonotypes obtained by the gDNA method from a handful of donors, generation probabilities were computed with OLGA. TCRdb's version of the immuneACCESS table is confined to in-frame rearrangements and falls short of the full clone set. An unresolved V gene accounts for under half of the shortfall where checked; the remainder is of unknown origin. V and J calls and clone size are copied from that table; D and trimming were computed from the DNA. Recorded for this sample are some 580,000 clones; about 98% of them occurred a single time. Clones ranked in the top ten supply approximately 0.3% of the sample.

Sequencing used naive CD8+ T cells sorted from blood. The meaning of the sample's cell subset or site label: CD45RA+CCR7+. The chain couples TRBV27 to TRBJ2-1, with the D gene too uncertain to name. The clonotype comes from a man aged 25-45 years in good health. DNA sequence: TGTGCCAGCAGTTTCTTCAATGAGCAGTTCTTC. This sequence encodes CASSFFNEQFF.